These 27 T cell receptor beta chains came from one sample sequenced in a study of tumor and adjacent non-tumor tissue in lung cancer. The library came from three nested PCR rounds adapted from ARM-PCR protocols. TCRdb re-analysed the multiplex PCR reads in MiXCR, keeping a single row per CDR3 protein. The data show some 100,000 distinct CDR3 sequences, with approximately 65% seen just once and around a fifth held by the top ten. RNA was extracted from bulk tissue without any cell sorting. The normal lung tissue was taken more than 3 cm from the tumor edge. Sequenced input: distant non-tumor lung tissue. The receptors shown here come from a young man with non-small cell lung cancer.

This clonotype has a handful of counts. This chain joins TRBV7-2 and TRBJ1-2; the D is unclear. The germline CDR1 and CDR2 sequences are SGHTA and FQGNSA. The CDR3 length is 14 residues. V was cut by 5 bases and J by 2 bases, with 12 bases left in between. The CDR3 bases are TGTGCCAGCAGCCTCCAATTTGGGAACTATGGCTACACCTTC. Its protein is CASSLQFGNYGYTF.

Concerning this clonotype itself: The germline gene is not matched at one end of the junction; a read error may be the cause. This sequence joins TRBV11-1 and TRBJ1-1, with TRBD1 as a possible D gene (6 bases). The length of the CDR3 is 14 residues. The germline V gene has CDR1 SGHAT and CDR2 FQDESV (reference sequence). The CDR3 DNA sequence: TGTGCCAACAACTGGACAGCTGTGAACACTGAAGCTGTCTTT. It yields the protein CANNWTAVNTEAVF.

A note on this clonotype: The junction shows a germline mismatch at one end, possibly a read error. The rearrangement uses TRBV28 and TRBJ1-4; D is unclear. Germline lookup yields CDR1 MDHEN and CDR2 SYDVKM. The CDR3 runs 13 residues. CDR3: CTSIGRSNEKLFF. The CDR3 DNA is TGTACCAGCATCGGCAGATCTAATGAAAAACTGTTTTTT.

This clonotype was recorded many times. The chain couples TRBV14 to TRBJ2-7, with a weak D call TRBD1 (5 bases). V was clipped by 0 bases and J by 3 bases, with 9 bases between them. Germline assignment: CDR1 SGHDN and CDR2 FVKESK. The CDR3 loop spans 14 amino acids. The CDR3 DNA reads TGTGCCAGCAGCCAAGAGCGAGACAGCTACGAGCAGTACTTC. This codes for CASSQERDSYEQYF.

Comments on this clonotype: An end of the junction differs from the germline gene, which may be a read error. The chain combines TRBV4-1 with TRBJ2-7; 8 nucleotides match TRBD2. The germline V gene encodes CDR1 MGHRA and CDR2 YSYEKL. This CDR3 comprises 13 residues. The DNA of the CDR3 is TGCGCCAGAAGCCAAGCGGGGGCTTACGAGCAGTATTTC. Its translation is CARSQAGAYEQYF.

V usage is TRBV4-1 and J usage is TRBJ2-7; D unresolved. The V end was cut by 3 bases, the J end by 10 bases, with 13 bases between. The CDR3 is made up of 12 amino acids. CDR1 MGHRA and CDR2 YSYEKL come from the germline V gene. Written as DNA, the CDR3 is TGCGCCAGCAGCCATGATTTTACCGATCAGTACTTC. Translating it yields CASSHDFTDQYF.

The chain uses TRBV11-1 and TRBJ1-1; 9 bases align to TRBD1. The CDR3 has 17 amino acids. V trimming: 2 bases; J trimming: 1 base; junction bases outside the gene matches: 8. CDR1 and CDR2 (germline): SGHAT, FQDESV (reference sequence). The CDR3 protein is CASSLTGGRLGNTEAFF. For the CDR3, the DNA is TGTGCCAGCAGCTTAACAGGGGGCCGCCTGGGGAACACTGAAGCTTTCTTT.

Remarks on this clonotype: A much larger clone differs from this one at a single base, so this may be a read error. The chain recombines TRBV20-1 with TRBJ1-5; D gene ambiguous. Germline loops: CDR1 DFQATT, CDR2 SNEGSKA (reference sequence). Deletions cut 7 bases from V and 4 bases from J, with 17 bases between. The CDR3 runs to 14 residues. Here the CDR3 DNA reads TGCAGTGTTAGCTCTCTGAGAGGAAATCAGCCCCAGCATTTT. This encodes CSVSSLRGNQPQHF.

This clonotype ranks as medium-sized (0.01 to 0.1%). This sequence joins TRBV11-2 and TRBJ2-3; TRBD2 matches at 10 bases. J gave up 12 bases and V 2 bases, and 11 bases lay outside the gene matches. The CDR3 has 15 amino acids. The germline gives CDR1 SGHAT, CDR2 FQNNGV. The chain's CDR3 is CASSLRMLAGAGQYF. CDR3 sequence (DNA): TGTGCCAGCAGCTTAAGGATGCTAGCGGGAGCAGGCCAGTATTTT.

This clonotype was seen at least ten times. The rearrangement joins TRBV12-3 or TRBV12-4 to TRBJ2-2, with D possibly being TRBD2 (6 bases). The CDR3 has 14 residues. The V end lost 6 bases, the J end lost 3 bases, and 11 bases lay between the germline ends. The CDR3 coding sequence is TGTGCCAGCAGGCGGGAAGGGGACACCGGGGAGCTGTTTTTT. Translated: CASRREGDTGELFF.

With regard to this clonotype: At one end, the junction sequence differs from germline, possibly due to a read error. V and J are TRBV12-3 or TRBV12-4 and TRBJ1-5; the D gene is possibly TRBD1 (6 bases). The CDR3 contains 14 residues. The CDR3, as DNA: TGTGTCAGCTGTTTTCCCGGGGGCGGTCAGCCCCAGCATTTT. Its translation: CVSCFPGGGQPQHF.

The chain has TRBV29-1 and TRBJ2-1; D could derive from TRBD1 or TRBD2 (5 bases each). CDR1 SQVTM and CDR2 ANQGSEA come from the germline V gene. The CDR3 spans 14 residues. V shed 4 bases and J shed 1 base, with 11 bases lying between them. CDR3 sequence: CSVGREGSYNEQFF. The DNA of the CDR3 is TGCAGCGTTGGGAGAGAGGGGTCCTACAATGAGCAGTTCTTC.

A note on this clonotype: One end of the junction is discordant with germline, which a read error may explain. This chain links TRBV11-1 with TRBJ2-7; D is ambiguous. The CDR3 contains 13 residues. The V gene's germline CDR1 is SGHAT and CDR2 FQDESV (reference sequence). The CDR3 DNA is TGTGCCAGCAGCTTAGGGCAGACCTACAAGCAGTACTTC. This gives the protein CASSLGQTYKQYF.

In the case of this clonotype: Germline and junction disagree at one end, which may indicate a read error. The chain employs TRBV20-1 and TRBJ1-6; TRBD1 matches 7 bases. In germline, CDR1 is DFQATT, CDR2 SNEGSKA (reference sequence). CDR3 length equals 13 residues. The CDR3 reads CIARRDRSSPPHF. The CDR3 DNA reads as TGCATTGCGCGACGGGACAGATCTTCACCCCCCCACTTT.

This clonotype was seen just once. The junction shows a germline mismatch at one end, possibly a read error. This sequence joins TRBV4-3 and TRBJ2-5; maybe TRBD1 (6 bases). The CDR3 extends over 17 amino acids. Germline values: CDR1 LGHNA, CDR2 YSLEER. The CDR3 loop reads CASSQDLPGAIQATQYF. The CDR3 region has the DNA TGCGCCAGCAGCCAAGATCTGCCAGGGGCCATACAAGCGACCCAGTACTTC.

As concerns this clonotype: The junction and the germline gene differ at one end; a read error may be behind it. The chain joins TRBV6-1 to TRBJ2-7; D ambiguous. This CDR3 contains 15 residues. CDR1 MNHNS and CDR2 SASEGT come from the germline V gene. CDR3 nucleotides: TGCGCCAGCACTCCGTATGGGCAGATCGCGGACGAGCACTACTTC. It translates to CASTPYGQIADEHYF.

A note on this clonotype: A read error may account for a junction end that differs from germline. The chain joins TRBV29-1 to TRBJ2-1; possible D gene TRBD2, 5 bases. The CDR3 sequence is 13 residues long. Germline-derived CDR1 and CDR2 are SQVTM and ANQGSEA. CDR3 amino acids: CSVEATIYSEQFF. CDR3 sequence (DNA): TGCAGCGTTGAAGCGACTATTTACAGTGAGCAGTTCTTC.

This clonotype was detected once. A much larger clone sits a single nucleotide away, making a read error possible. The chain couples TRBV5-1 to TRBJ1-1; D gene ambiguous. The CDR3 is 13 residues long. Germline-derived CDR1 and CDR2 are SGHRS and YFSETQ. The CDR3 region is CASSLMPGSEVFF. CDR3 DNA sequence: TGCGCCAGCAGCTTGATGCCCGGCTCTGAAGTTTTCTTT.

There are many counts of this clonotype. The CDR3, as DNA: TGCGCCAGCAGTGATCCTGGGCGCGGGAGCTCCTACGAGCAGTACTTC. Translation: CASSDPGRGSSYEQYF. This chain connects TRBV10-2 to TRBJ2-7; the match to TRBD2 covers 7 bases. J lost 0 bases, V lost 3 bases, and 8 bases had no gene match. The germline V gene has CDR1 WSHSY and CDR2 SAAADI. There are 16 residues in the CDR3.

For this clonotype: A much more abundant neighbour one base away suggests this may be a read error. The CDR3 loop reads CSASDRDRLNQPHHF. In DNA, the CDR3 is TGCAGTGCCTCCGACCGGGACAGACTCAATCAGCCCCACCATTTT. V gene TRBV20-1 combines with J gene TRBJ1-5, with 7 nucleotides matching TRBD1. The V gene's germline CDR1 is DFQATT and CDR2 SNEGSKA (reference sequence). The CDR3 runs 15 residues.

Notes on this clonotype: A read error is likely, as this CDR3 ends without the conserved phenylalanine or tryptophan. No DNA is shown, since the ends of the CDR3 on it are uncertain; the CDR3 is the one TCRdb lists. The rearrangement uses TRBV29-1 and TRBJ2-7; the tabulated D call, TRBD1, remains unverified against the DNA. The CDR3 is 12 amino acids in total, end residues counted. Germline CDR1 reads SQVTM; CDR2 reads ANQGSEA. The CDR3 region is CSVTPGFYEQYL.

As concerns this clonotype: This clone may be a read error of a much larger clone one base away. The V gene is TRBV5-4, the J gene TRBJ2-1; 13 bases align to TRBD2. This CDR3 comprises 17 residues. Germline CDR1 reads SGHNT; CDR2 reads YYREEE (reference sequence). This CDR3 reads CTSSELAGGPSYNEQFF. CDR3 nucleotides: TGTACCAGCAGCGAACTAGCGGGGGGGCCGTCCTACAATGAGCAGTTCTTC.

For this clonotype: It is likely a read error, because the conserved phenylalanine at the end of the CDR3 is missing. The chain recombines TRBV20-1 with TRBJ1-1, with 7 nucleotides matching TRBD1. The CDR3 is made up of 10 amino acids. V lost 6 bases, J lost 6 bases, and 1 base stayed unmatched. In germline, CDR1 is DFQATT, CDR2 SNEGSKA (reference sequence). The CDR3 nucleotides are TGCAGTGCGGACAGGCCTGAAGCTTTCTCT. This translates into CSADRPEAFS.

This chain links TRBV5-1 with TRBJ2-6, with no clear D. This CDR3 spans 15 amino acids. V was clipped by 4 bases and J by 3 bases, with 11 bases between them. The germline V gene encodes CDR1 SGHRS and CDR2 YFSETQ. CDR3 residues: CASSDGRYGANVLTF. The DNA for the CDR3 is TGCGCCAGCAGCGATGGACGATATGGGGCCAACGTCCTGACTTTC.

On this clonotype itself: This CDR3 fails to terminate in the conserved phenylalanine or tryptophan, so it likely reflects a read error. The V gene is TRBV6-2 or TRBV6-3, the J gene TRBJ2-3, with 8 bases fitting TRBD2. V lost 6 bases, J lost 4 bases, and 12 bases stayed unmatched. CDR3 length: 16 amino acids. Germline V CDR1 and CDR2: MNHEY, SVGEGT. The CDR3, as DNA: TGTGCCAGCAGGAGGACTGGCGGGGGGAACGCAGATACGCAGTATTCT. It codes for CASRRTGGGNADTQYS.

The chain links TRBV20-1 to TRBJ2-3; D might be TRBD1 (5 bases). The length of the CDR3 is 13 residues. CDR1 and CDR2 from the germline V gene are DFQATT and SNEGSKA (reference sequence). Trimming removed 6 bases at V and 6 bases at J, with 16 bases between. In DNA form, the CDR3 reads TGCAGTGCCGCACAGGTCCAAAGTGATACGCAGTATTTT. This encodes CSAAQVQSDTQYF.

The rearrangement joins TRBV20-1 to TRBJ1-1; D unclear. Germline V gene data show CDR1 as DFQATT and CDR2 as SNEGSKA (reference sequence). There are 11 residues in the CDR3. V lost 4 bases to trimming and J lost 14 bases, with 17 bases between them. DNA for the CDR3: TGCAGTGCTACTTCTGGACCTGTAGCCTTCTTT. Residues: CSATSGPVAFF.